The source of this TCR beta chain is a study of cytotoxic CD8 clonotypes in ibrutinib-treated CLL. CDR1 and CDR2 from the germline V gene are SGHNT and YYREEE (reference sequence). CDR3 length: 14 residues. V lost 1 base, J lost 5 bases, and 4 bases stayed unmatched. TCRdb's table, derived via immunoSEQ multiplex PCR, lists solely in-frame clones and lacks some. This table has about 39,000 clones, 65% to 70% appearing once. The sequence was obtained from a human donor with chronic lymphocytic leukemia. The sample in question was PBMCs, obtained at disease progression, from a patient treated with ibrutinib. The genes are TRBV5-4 and TRBJ1-2; TRBD1 matches 8 bases. This CDR3 reads CASSLPGQVYGYTF. CDR3 nucleotide sequence: TGTGCCAGCAGCTTGCCGGGACAGGTATATGGCTACACCTTC.